A selection of T cell receptor beta chains follows, all from one sample in a study of T cells in Graves' hyperthyroidism and ophthalmopathy. TCRdb processed the multiplex PCR reads anew with MiXCR; each CDR3 protein has one entry. The profile shows fewer than 300,000 distinct CDR3 sequences, around 25% of them singletons. The sequenced sample was blood. Receptors originate from a man aged 35-49 years with Graves' hyperthyroidism that later progressed to Graves' ophthalmopathy. CDR3s include the opening cysteine and the closing phenylalanine or tryptophan. Fields, in order: D gene, clone size, V gene, J gene, CDR3 protein, CDR3 DNA. A D gene is named only where the DNA matches it firmly. Size tells how often a clone was seen (once, few, many) or the class of an expanded clone, and some rows leave it out.

NA,many,TRBV19,TRBJ1-5,CASSIEPRLKGYNQPQHF,TGTGCCAGTAGTATAGAACCTAGACTGAAGGGGTACAATCAGCCCCAGCATTTT
NA,many,TRBV24-1,TRBJ2-3,CATSRGTDTQYF,TGTGCCACATCACGGGGGACAGATACGCAGTATTTT
NA,many,TRBV7-9,TRBJ2-5,CASSLSGSRVRETQYF,TGTGCCAGCAGCTTAAGTGGGAGTCGAGTAAGAGAGACCCAGTACTTC
NA,many,TRBV13,TRBJ2-7,CASSFCRGGRSGVGCEQYF,TGTGCCAGCAGCTTCTGCAGGGGAGGTCGTAGTGGTGTGGGGTGCGAGCAGTACTTC
NA,NA,TRBV11-1,TRBJ1-1,CASSATGWGEAFF,TGTGCCAGCAGCGCTACGGGTTGGGGTGAAGCTTTCTTT
TRBD2,few,TRBV4-1,TRBJ2-2,CASSLLLAGVRAGELFF,TGCGCCAGCAGCCTCCTCCTGGCGGGAGTACGCGCCGGGGAGCTGTTTTTT
NA,NA,TRBV6-1,TRBJ1-1,CASSEDMRNTEAFF,TGTGCCAGCAGTGAAGATATGAGGAACACTGAAGCTTTCTTT
TRBD2,many,TRBV6-2/TRBV6-3,TRBJ2-7,CASSFRTSGNPGYEQYF,TGTGCCAGCAGTTTTCGGACTAGCGGGAACCCCGGGTACGAGCAGTACTTC
NA,once,TRBV28,TRBJ1-1,CASSPTRLNTEAFF,TGTGCCAGCAGTCCAACTCGACTTAACACTGAAGCTTTCTTT
NA,many,TRBV24-1,TRBJ2-5,CATSEARTYETQYF,TGTGCCACCAGTGAGGCGCGGACATATGAGACCCAGTACTTC
NA,many,TRBV5-1,TRBJ1-1,CASSSEGANTEAFF,TGCGCCAGCAGCTCGGAAGGGGCTAACACTGAAGCTTTCTTT
TRBD1,many,TRBV29-1,TRBJ2-7,CSVDRGSEQYF,TGCAGCGTTGACAGGGGGAGTGAGCAGTACTTC
NA,NA,TRBV6-2/TRBV6-3,TRBJ2-7,CASTQPGHLSYEQYF,TGTGCCAGCACCCAGCCGGGACATCTTTCCTACGAGCAGTACTTC
NA,many,TRBV18,TRBJ1-1,CASSPPATRPGTEAFF,TGTGCCAGCTCACCCCCCGCGACGCGCCCCGGAACTGAAGCTTTCTTT
TRBD2,many,TRBV19,TRBJ2-7,CASRRETSGGSYEQYF,TGTGCCAGTCGCCGCGAGACTAGCGGGGGATCCTACGAGCAGTACTTC
NA,few,TRBV11-2,TRBJ1-2,CASAWGSPLGGYGYTF,TGTGCCAGCGCCTGGGGTTCTCCTTTAGGTGGCTATGGCTACACCTTC
NA,NA,TRBV12-3/TRBV12-4,TRBJ2-3,CASSLQTGEADTQYF,TGTGCCAGCTCCTTACAAACAGGGGAGGCAGATACGCAGTATTTT
NA,many,TRBV6-4,TRBJ1-2,CASSDHYGYTF,TGTGCCAGCAGTGACCACTATGGCTACACCTTC
NA,many,TRBV24-1,TRBJ1-2,CATSDSGTPGGILYGYTF,TGTGCCACCAGTGACTCCGGGACTCCGGGAGGAATTTTATATGGCTACACCTTC
TRBD1,NA,TRBV29-1,TRBJ2-6,CSGLPGQGPRGANVLTF,TGCAGCGGTCTACCGGGACAGGGCCCTCGTGGGGCCAACGTCCTGACTTTC
NA,many,TRBV15,TRBJ2-4,CATSSSYYTGNKNIQYF,TGTGCCACCAGCAGCTCCTACTACACAGGGAACAAAAACATTCAGTACTTC
NA,NA,TRBV2,TRBJ1-2,CASSELIGYGYTF,TGTGCCAGCAGTGAACTTATCGGCTATGGCTACACCTTC
NA,many,TRBV6-5,TRBJ1-2,CASTPGSNYGYTF,TGTGCCAGCACCCCTGGCTCTAACTATGGCTACACCTTC
NA,many,TRBV28,TRBJ2-7,CASSFGGAGDRAYEQYF,TGTGCCAGCAGTTTCGGGGGGGCGGGGGACAGGGCCTACGAGCAGTACTTC
NA,NA,TRBV11-2,TRBJ2-4,CASSPSILAKNIQYF,TGTGCCAGCAGCCCCTCTATCCTAGCCAAAAACATTCAGTACTTC
TRBD1,few,TRBV12-3/TRBV12-4,TRBJ2-7,CASNQDRRFKYEQYF,TGTGCCAGCAATCAGGACAGGCGATTCAAATACGAGCAGTACTTC
NA,many,TRBV19,TRBJ1-2,CASSIPTAANYGYTF,TGTGCCAGTAGTATTCCAACGGCCGCTAACTATGGCTACACCTTC
NA,many,TRBV20-1,TRBJ1-1,CSARDGPIREAFF,TGCAGTGCTAGAGATGGCCCAATTAGGGAAGCTTTCTTT
TRBD1,once,TRBV6-1,TRBJ1-2,CASSAWTGPYGYTF,TGTGCCAGCAGTGCGTGGACAGGGCCCTATGGCTACACCTTC
NA,many,TRBV27,TRBJ2-7,CASSLSRTVSSYEQYF,TGTGCCAGCAGTTTATCCCGGACAGTGAGCTCCTACGAGCAGTACTTC
NA,NA,TRBV12-3/TRBV12-4,TRBJ1-2,CASRGTGFGYTF,TGTGCCAGCAGGGGAACAGGGTTTGGCTACACCTTC
NA,many,TRBV20-1,TRBJ2-7,CSASWQGNSYEQYF,TGCAGTGCTAGTTGGCAGGGAAACTCCTACGAGCAGTACTTC
NA,many,TRBV3-1,TRBJ1-5,CASSPTFKYSNQPQHF,TGTGCCAGCAGCCCGACCTTCAAGTATAGCAATCAGCCCCAGCATTTT
NA,NA,TRBV6-5,TRBJ2-5,CASRYRASHIGAQYF,TGTGCCAGCAGATACAGAGCTTCCCATATTGGGGCCCAGTACTTC
NA,many,TRBV11-1,TRBJ2-2,CASSKQANTGGLFF,TGTGCCAGCAGCAAACAGGCGAACACCGGGGGGCTGTTTTTT
NA,NA,TRBV6-5,TRBJ1-1,CASSYFGGSTEAFF,TGTGCCAGCAGTTACTTCGGGGGGTCGACTGAAGCTTTCTTT
NA,many,TRBV6-1,TRBJ2-5,CASHQETQYF,TGTGCCAGCCACCAAGAGACCCAGTACTTC
NA,many,TRBV7-2,TRBJ2-5,CASSLVWLETQYF,TGTGCCAGCAGCTTAGTTTGGTTAGAGACCCAGTACTTC
NA,many,TRBV5-1,TRBJ2-4,CASRPTSLAKNIQYF,TGCGCCAGCAGACCGACTAGTTTGGCCAAAAACATTCAGTACTTC
NA,many,TRBV11-1,TRBJ2-7,CASSYLGTIDYEQYF,TGTGCCAGCAGCTACCTCGGGACGATCGACTACGAGCAGTACTTC
NA,many,TRBV18,TRBJ1-6,CASSGTFNSPLHF,TGTGCCAGCTCGGGCACCTTCAATTCACCCCTCCACTTT
NA,many,TRBV6-1,TRBJ2-5,CASSEPTSLETQYF,TGTGCCAGCAGTGAACCAACTAGTTTGGAGACCCAGTACTTC
NA,few,TRBV11-2,TRBJ2-7,CASRGTESGSSYEQYF,TGTGCCAGCAGGGGAACAGAGAGCGGGTCTTCCTACGAGCAGTACTTC
NA,many,TRBV28,TRBJ1-2,CASSSRAYTLSNYGYTF,TGTGCCAGCAGTTCCCGGGCCTACACCCTCTCTAACTATGGCTACACCTTC
TRBD1,NA,TRBV15,TRBJ1-2,CATSVQGQGAVGYTF,TGTGCCACCAGCGTACAAGGACAGGGGGCTGTTGGCTACACCTTC
NA,many,TRBV7-3,TRBJ1-1,CASTPGGRANTEAFF,TGTGCCAGCACCCCCGGGGGGAGAGCGAACACTGAAGCTTTCTTT
NA,many,TRBV29-1,TRBJ2-5,CSVDQWTRVPGTQYF,TGCAGCGTTGACCAGTGGACAAGGGTGCCCGGGACCCAGTACTTC
NA,NA,TRBV12-3/TRBV12-4,TRBJ1-2,CASSIWESQTQFYGYTF,TGTGCCAGCAGTATCTGGGAGTCCCAAACTCAATTCTATGGCTACACCTTC
NA,NA,TRBV6-1,TRBJ2-2,CASIRGSDTGELFF,TGTGCCAGCATCAGGGGAAGTGACACCGGGGAGCTGTTTTTT